This TCR beta chain stems from a study of shared clonotypes between healthy human individuals. Investigators spread the genomic DNA of each subset evenly over several immunoSEQ plates. TCRdb keeps only in-frame clones here, not all; method: immunoSEQ multiplex PCR. The table includes over 750,000 clones, around 96% detected once. Naive CD8 cells lacked CD45RO and underwent positive selection for CCR7, leaving out terminally differentiated effector memory CD45RA+ cells. Sequencing used naive CD8+ T cells sorted from blood. The receptor's source is a man younger than 45 in good health.

CDR3 sequence reads: CATSADRLRYNEQFF. The CDR3, as DNA: TGTGCCACCAGCGCCGACAGGTTACGCTACAATGAGCAGTTCTTC. The chain recombines TRBV15 with TRBJ2-1, with D possibly being TRBD1 (6 bases). V was trimmed by 5 bases and J by 3 bases, leaving 14 bases between them. The CDR3 has 15 amino acids. Germline V gene sequence: CDR1 LNHNV, CDR2 YYDKDF (reference sequence).